A selection of T cell receptor beta chains follows, all from one sample in a study of blood T cell repertoires in COVID-19. Produced via immunoSEQ multiplex PCR; TCRdb's table is partial and in-frame only. The sample records tens of thousands of clones, under 85% being singletons. Material: peripheral blood. The receptors originated from a woman of 80 years or more with acute or convalescent COVID-19. CDR3s include the opening cysteine and the closing phenylalanine or tryptophan. D genes are given only for firm matches. A row's size may be missing; if present it is once, few, many or a size class.

>14|-|once|TRBV7-2|TRBJ1-4
CASSLDRAWEKLFF
TGTGCCAGCAGCTTAGACAGGGCTTGGGAAAAACTGTTTTTT
>13|-|-|TRBV11-3|TRBJ2-7
CASSLDQAGEQYF
TGTGCCAGCAGCTTAGATCAGGCAGGCGAGCAGTACTTC
>13|-|few|TRBV15|TRBJ2-7
CATTLASSYEQYF
TGTGCCACCACCCTGGCCAGCTCCTACGAGCAGTACTTC
>17|TRBD1|-|TRBV15|TRBJ2-7
CATSPLPGQGDTYEQYF
TGTGCCACCAGCCCTCTCCCGGGACAGGGGGATACCTACGAGCAGTACTTC
>14|TRBD1|-|TRBV5-1|TRBJ1-3
CASRDGTGGNTIYF
TGCGCCAGCAGAGATGGGACAGGAGGAAACACCATATATTTT
>15|-|once|TRBV11-3|TRBJ2-7
CASSLGQASSYEQYF
TGTGCCAGCAGCTTGGGGCAGGCCAGCTCCTACGAGCAGTACTTC
>16|-|few|TRBV10-3|TRBJ1-3
CAISDHRVATGNTIYF
TGTGCCATCAGTGACCACAGGGTTGCAACTGGAAACACCATATATTTT
>13|-|-|TRBV7-9|TRBJ2-1
CASSLAGVDEQFF
TGTGCCAGCAGCTTAGCGGGAGTGGATGAGCAGTTCTTC
>14|-|-|TRBV15|TRBJ2-1
CATSSGRSYNEQFF
TGTGCCACCAGCTCCGGGAGAAGTTACAATGAGCAGTTCTTC
>13|TRBD2|-|TRBV3-1/TRBV3-2|TRBJ2-7
CASSSGGAYEQYF
TGTGCCAGCAGCTCCGGGGGGGCCTACGAGCAGTACTTC
>13|-|-|TRBV11-3|TRBJ2-7
CASSLAQGREQYF
TGTGCCAGCAGCTTAGCCCAGGGGCGGGAGCAGTACTTC
>13|TRBD2|-|TRBV7-3|TRBJ2-7
CASSKGLDREQYF
TGTGCCAGCAGCAAGGGACTAGATCGCGAGCAGTACTTC
>14|TRBD2|-|TRBV28|TRBJ2-1
CASDLAGGHNEQFF
TGTGCCAGCGACCTAGCGGGAGGGCACAATGAGCAGTTCTTC
>15|TRBD1|-|TRBV9|TRBJ1-1
CASSEMTGGITEAFF
TGTGCCAGCAGCGAGATGACAGGGGGGATCACTGAAGCTTTCTTT
>15|TRBD2|-|TRBV11-2|TRBJ2-2
CASSRGLAGSGELFF
TGTGCCAGCAGCAGAGGACTAGCGGGATCCGGGGAGCTGTTTTTT
>16|-|-|TRBV7-9|TRBJ2-2
CASSLGRAANTGELFF
TGTGCCAGCTCGCTCGGCAGGGCCGCAAACACCGGGGAGCTGTTTTTT
>16|TRBD2|-|TRBV4-2|TRBJ2-7
CASSQETSGSSYEQYF
TGTGCCAGCAGCCAAGAAACTAGCGGGAGTTCCTACGAGCAGTACTTC
>17|TRBD2|-|TRBV5-1|TRBJ2-7
CASSFSSGTGTSNEQYF
TGCGCCAGCAGCTTCTCGTCTGGGACCGGGACTAGTAACGAGCAGTACTTC
>13|TRBD1|-|TRBV24-1|TRBJ1-2
CATRDRGNYGYTF
TGTGCCACCAGGGACAGGGGGAACTATGGCTACACCTTC
>16|TRBD1|-|TRBV24-1|TRBJ1-2
CATSDGTGIPFYGYTF
TGTGCCACCAGTGATGGGACAGGGATACCCTTCTATGGCTACACCTTC
>14|TRBD2|-|TRBV2|TRBJ2-1
CASSETSGRNEQFF
TGTGCCAGCAGTGAGACTAGCGGGAGAAATGAGCAGTTCTTC
>15|-|-|TRBV6-1|TRBJ2-7
CASSEGPPGYYEQYF
TGTGCCAGCAGTGAAGGTCCCCCAGGGTACTACGAGCAGTACTTC
>16|-|-|TRBV2|TRBJ2-7
CATSLANLVGYYEQYF
TGTGCCACGTCGCTAGCGAATCTAGTCGGATACTACGAGCAGTACTTC
>14|-|-|TRBV6-5|TRBJ1-1
CASSSQGRNTEAFF
TGTGCCAGCAGTTCCCAGGGGCGGAACACTGAAGCTTTCTTT
>14|TRBD2|-|TRBV7-2|TRBJ2-5
CASSFSGRAETQYF
TGTGCCAGCAGCTTTAGCGGGAGGGCAGAGACCCAGTACTTC
>14|TRBD2|-|TRBV19|TRBJ2-7
CASRLAGGPYEQYF
TGTGCCAGTAGGCTAGCGGGTGGGCCCTACGAGCAGTACTTC
>12|-|-|TRBV6-5|TRBJ2-7
CASSYQGYEQYF
TGTGCCAGCAGTTATCAGGGCTACGAGCAGTACTTC
>13|TRBD1|few|TRBV11-2|TRBJ1-2
CASSPDRGYGYTF
TGTGCCAGCAGCCCGGACAGGGGCTATGGCTACACCTTC
>11|-|once|TRBV11-3|TRBJ2-2
CASTSAGELFF
TGTGCCAGCACCTCTGCCGGGGAGCTGTTTTTT
>13|TRBD1|once|TRBV5-1|TRBJ1-2
CASSAGTGGPYTF
TGCGCCAGCAGCGCCGGGACAGGGGGCCCCTACACCTTC
>15|-|-|TRBV7-6|TRBJ1-6
CASSARQGPNSPLHF
TGTGCCAGCAGCGCGAGGCAGGGGCCCAATTCACCCCTCCACTTT
>12|-|-|TRBV11-2|TRBJ1-1
CASSLDFGEAFF
TGTGCCAGCAGCTTAGATTTTGGCGAAGCTTTCTTT
>15|TRBD2|-|TRBV5-1|TRBJ2-5
CASSPGLAGDETQYF
TGCGCCAGCAGCCCCGGACTAGCGGGAGACGAGACCCAGTACTTC
>15|-|-|TRBV4-1|TRBJ1-3
CASSQDSGIGNTIYF
TGCGCCAGCAGCCAAGACTCAGGGATTGGAAACACCATATATTTT
>13|-|-|TRBV7-8|TRBJ2-1
CASRTDRYNEQFF
TGTGCCAGCAGAACCGACAGATACAATGAGCAGTTCTTC
>15|-|-|TRBV3-1/TRBV3-2|TRBJ2-7
CASSQGQYVGSEQYF
TGTGCCAGCAGCCAAGGACAGTATGTGGGTAGCGAGCAGTACTTC
>16|TRBD1|-|TRBV2|TRBJ2-2
CASSTQGAPNTGELFF
TGTGCCAGCAGTACGCAGGGGGCCCCGAACACCGGGGAGCTGTTTTTT
>15|-|-|TRBV5-5|TRBJ2-5
CASSRRVGGQETQYF
TGTGCCAGCAGCAGAAGGGTGGGGGGCCAAGAGACCCAGTACTTC
>17|TRBD1|once|TRBV25-1|TRBJ2-5
CASSAYTGTGRGETQYF
TGTGCCAGCAGTGCTTACACCGGGACAGGGAGAGGAGAGACCCAGTACTTC
>15|TRBD2|once|TRBV4-3|TRBJ2-2
CASRPGTSNTGELFF
TGCGCCAGCAGACCAGGGACTAGCAACACCGGGGAGCTGTTTTTT
>16|-|-|TRBV3-1/TRBV3-2|TRBJ1-6
CASSQDSAGYNSPLHF
TGTGCCAGCAGCCAAGATTCGGCAGGGTATAATTCACCCCTCCACTTT
>15|-|-|TRBV19|TRBJ2-1
CASSFRLRSYNEQFF
TGTGCCAGTAGTTTCCGACTACGCTCCTACAATGAGCAGTTCTTC
>18|-|-|TRBV21-1|TRBJ2-1
CASSTFAGTSGPYNEQFF
TGTGCCAGCAGCACGTTCGCCGGGACTAGCGGCCCCTACAATGAGCAGTTCTTC
>14|TRBD1|-|TRBV4-2|TRBJ2-7
CASSHGQGTYEQYF
TGTGCCAGCAGCCACGGACAGGGGACCTACGAGCAGTACTTC
>14|TRBD1|-|TRBV5-1|TRBJ2-5
CASSEGTAQETQYF
TGCGCCAGCAGCGAGGGGACAGCTCAAGAGACCCAGTACTTC
>16|TRBD2|-|TRBV4-3|TRBJ2-1
CASSQPPLAEYNEQFF
TGCGCCAGCAGCCAACCCCCACTAGCGGAGTACAATGAGCAGTTCTTC
>15|-|-|TRBV7-9|TRBJ2-2
CASSWAGRGTGELFF
TGTGCCAGCAGCTGGGCGGGCCGGGGGACCGGGGAGCTGTTTTTT
>16|TRBD2|-|TRBV19|TRBJ2-5
CASSTTTSGTQETQYF
TGTGCCAGTAGTACGACGACTAGCGGGACTCAAGAGACCCAGTACTTC
>16|TRBD2|-|TRBV5-1|TRBJ2-1
CASSPNPSGSGDEQFF
TGCGCCAGCAGCCCAAACCCTAGCGGGAGTGGGGATGAGCAGTTCTTC
>13|-|-|TRBV10-3|TRBJ1-5
CAISRQDNQPQHF
TGTGCCATCAGCAGACAGGATAATCAGCCCCAGCATTTT
>15|TRBD2|-|TRBV3-1/TRBV3-2|TRBJ2-1
CASSKTSGEYNEQFF
TGTGCCAGCAGCAAGACTAGCGGGGAGTACAATGAGCAGTTCTTC
>15|TRBD2|-|TRBV5-1|TRBJ2-2
CASSLGLAGTGELFF
TGCGCCAGCAGCTTGGGACTAGCAGGCACCGGGGAGCTGTTTTTT
>15|-|-|TRBV28|TRBJ2-7
CASRGGGRDFEEQYF
TGTGCCAGCAGGGGGGGAGGCAGGGACTTTGAAGAGCAGTACTTC